Below, 22 T cell receptor beta chains from the same sample are listed, as sequenced in a study of T cell clonotyping in hematopoietic cell transplantation. Time point denoted: recipient sample about 28 days before transplant, after cytoreduction. Profiling relied on immunoSEQ multiplex PCR, and the TCRdb table lists in-frame clones only, not all of them. The data show roughly 40,000 clones, 85% seen once. This specimen was peripheral blood mononuclear cells, taken before stem cell transplant. All receptors derive from a man aged 55 to 70 with acute myeloid leukemia. Some clones in this sample may be carry-over from other donors' samples.

V and J are TRBV7-2 and TRBJ1-2, with D possibly being TRBD1 (6 bases). Looked up from germline, CDR1 is SGHTA and CDR2 is FQGNSA. There are 14 residues in the CDR3. V lost 1 base to trimming and J lost 7 bases, with 13 bases between them. CDR3: CASSLDRVSPGYTF. DNA for the CDR3: TGTGCCAGCAGCTTAGACAGGGTCAGCCCTGGCTACACCTTC.

The rearrangement joins TRBV7-6 to TRBJ2-5, with 7 bases aligning to TRBD2. CDR1 SGHVS and CDR2 FNYEAQ come from the germline V gene. After removal of 3 bases from V and 5 bases from J, the junction contained 6 bases not matched to a gene. The CDR3 runs to 14 residues. CDR3 sequence reads: CASSLGGYSETQYF. CDR3 bases: TGTGCCAGCAGCTTGGGAGGGTATTCGGAGACCCAGTACTTC.

Worth noting for this clone: At one boundary the junction diverges from the germline segment, which might be a read error. The rearrangement joins TRBV6-1 to TRBJ2-7; TRBD1 agrees at 7 bases. Germline V CDR1 and CDR2: MNHNS, SASEGT. The CDR3 is 14 amino acids. DNA of the CDR3: TGTGCCAGCAGTTCCCTTCCCCGCGGACAGGTTGGATCTTTC. Its translation is CASSSLPRGQVGSF.

The rearrangement links TRBV4-1 to TRBJ2-7; D is ambiguous. CDR1 is MGHRA and CDR2 is YSYEKL in the germline V gene. The germline V and J ends were trimmed by 1 base and 0 bases, with 10 bases remaining between them. The CDR3 runs to 15 residues. CDR3: CASSQVQSDSYEQYF. DNA of the CDR3: TGCGCCAGCAGCCAAGTTCAGAGTGACTCCTACGAGCAGTACTTC.

The V gene is TRBV5-1, the J gene TRBJ2-5, with 12 bases that match TRBD2. This CDR3 spans 17 amino acids. Germline V lookup: CDR1 SGHRS, CDR2 YFSETQ. The J segment lost 5 bases and the V segment lost 4 bases, leaving 12 bases of the junction unmatched. In nucleotides, the CDR3 is TGCGCCAGCAGCGGAACCCTGACTAGCGGGGGAAGTGAGACCCAGTACTTC. Translation gives CASSGTLTSGGSETQYF.

V and J are TRBV7-2 and TRBJ1-2; D possibly corresponds to TRBD1 (5 bases). The CDR3 totals 14 residues. CDR1 SGHTA and CDR2 FQGNSA come from the germline V gene. Between the trimmed V and J ends, which lost 3 bases and 8 bases, there was a span of 16 bases. The CDR3 loop is CASSFSAGGGGYTF. CDR3 DNA sequence: TGTGCCAGCAGCTTTTCGGCGGGCGGGGGGGGCTACACCTTC.

The chain employs TRBV30 and TRBJ2-2; 7 bases fit TRBD2. V was pared by 7 bases and J by 3 bases, with 8 bases of the junction left unmatched. The germline CDR1 and CDR2 sequences are GTSNPN and SVGIG (reference sequence). This CDR3 contains 14 residues. The CDR3 coding sequence is TGTGCCTTAATCCGGGACTACTACACCGGGGAGCTGTTTTTT. This encodes CALIRDYYTGELFF.

V gene TRBV7-3 combines with J gene TRBJ2-7; D is perhaps TRBD2 (6 bases). Per germline, CDR1 SGHTA and CDR2 FQGTGA. The CDR3 is 16 amino acids. The V end was cut by 1 base, the J end by 0 bases, with 13 bases between. CDR3 DNA: TGTGCCAGCAGCTTAATTGGGGACGGGAGCTCCTACGAGCAGTACTTC. It translates to CASSLIGDGSSYEQYF.

J is TRBJ1-6 and V is TRBV11-2; D ambiguous. This CDR3 contains 15 residues. The germline gives CDR1 SGHAT, CDR2 FQNNGV. Between the trimmed V and J ends, which lost 6 bases and 7 bases, there was a span of 16 bases. The DNA of the CDR3 is TGTGCCAGCAGTTCAAGTGGAGCGGGGAATTCACCCCTCCACTTT. Amino acid sequence: CASSSSGAGNSPLHF.

This rearrangement joins TRBV27 to TRBJ1-5, with D possibly matching TRBD1 (5 bases). V lost 6 bases, J lost 6 bases, and 21 bases lay in between. This CDR3 has 16 residues. CDR1 is MNHEY, CDR2 SMNVEV, per germline (reference sequence). The CDR3 here is CASRSSGSGLTQPQHF. CDR3 coding DNA: TGTGCCAGCAGATCCTCGGGTTCAGGGTTGACTCAGCCCCAGCATTTT.

V gene TRBV6-1 combines with J gene TRBJ1-5; no reliable D call. Between the trimmed V and J ends, which lost 3 bases and 2 bases, there was a span of 11 bases. The CDR3 has 15 residues. CDR1 and CDR2 (germline): MNHNS, SASEGT. CDR3 loop: CASSDPVAGNQPQHF. The CDR3 nucleotides are TGTGCCAGCAGTGACCCAGTGGCTGGCAATCAGCCCCAGCATTTT.

The J gene is TRBJ1-2, the V gene TRBV6-5, with a tentative D call TRBD1 (5 bases). Trimming removed 2 bases at V and 8 bases at J, with 9 bases between. The CDR3 runs 12 residues. The germline gives CDR1 MNHEY, CDR2 SVGAGI. The CDR3 region has the DNA TGTGCCAGCAGTTACAGTCAGGGAGGCTACACCTTC. This sequence encodes CASSYSQGGYTF.

The rearrangement links TRBV2 to TRBJ1-6, with D maybe TRBD1 (5 bases). The CDR3 length is 12 residues. From germline, CDR1 is SNHLY and CDR2 FYNNEI. V lost 6 bases to trimming and J lost 8 bases, with 8 bases between them. CDR3 sequence: CASRRGDSPLHF. The CDR3 coding sequence is TGTGCCAGCAGGAGGGGTGATTCACCCCTCCACTTT.

V gene TRBV7-9 combines with J gene TRBJ2-3; 9 nucleotides align to TRBD2. The V gene end was trimmed by 4 bases and the J gene end by 3 bases; junction bases not matched to a gene: 14. This CDR3 comprises 18 residues. Germline V gene data show CDR1 as SEHNR and CDR2 as FQNEAQ (reference sequence). CDR3 loop: CASSSPRGRGGRTDTQYF. The CDR3 DNA reads TGTGCCAGCAGCTCTCCCCGGGGGCGGGGGGGCCGGACAGATACGCAGTATTTT.

This clone has only one observation. V usage is TRBV4-2 and J usage is TRBJ1-2; tentative D call: TRBD1 (6 bases). CDR1 is LGHNA and CDR2 is YNFKEQ in the germline V gene. The CDR3 consists of 14 residues. Trimming stripped 2 bases from V and 2 bases from J, with 9 bases between. DNA for the CDR3: TGTGCCAGCAGCCAAACAGGGCTAAACTATGGCTACACCTTC. Its protein product is CASSQTGLNYGYTF.

This rearrangement joins TRBV5-1 to TRBJ2-1; 8 positions agree with TRBD1. There are 16 residues in the CDR3. The V segment lost 4 bases and the J segment 4 bases; nucleotides outside the gene matches: 10. Germline values: CDR1 SGHRS, CDR2 YFSETQ. The DNA of the CDR3 is TGCGCCAGCAGCGTCCAACAGGGGGGCCAATACAATGAGCAGTTCTTC. Translated: CASSVQQGGQYNEQFF.

The CDR3 region is CASSPRMGDTQYF. In nucleotides, the CDR3 is TGTGCCAGCAGTCCCCGCATGGGGGATACGCAGTATTTT. V is TRBV7-2 and J is TRBJ2-3; D not resolved. Trimming removed 6 bases from V and 6 bases from J, with 13 bases in between. This CDR3 has 13 residues. The germline gives CDR1 SGHTA, CDR2 FQGNSA.

The gene calls are TRBV11-2 and TRBJ2-7; 9 nucleotides line up with TRBD1. Germline V CDR1 and CDR2: SGHAT, FQNNGV. The CDR3 is 14 residues long. V lost 1 base and J lost 3; bases outside the gene matches: 1. DNA for the CDR3: TGTGCCAGCAGCTTAGTGGGACAGGGCTACGAGCAGTACTTC. Encoded protein: CASSLVGQGYEQYF. The variable domain in full, with the rest retrieved from reference TRBV11-2 and TRBJ2-7, is EAGVAQSPRYKIIEKRQSVAFWCNPISGHATLYWYQQILGQGPKLLIQFQNNGVVDDSQLPKDRFSAERLKGVDSTLKIQPAKLEDSAVYLCASSLVGQGYEQYFGPGTRLTVT.

The J gene is TRBJ1-5, the V gene TRBV28; 7 nucleotides line up with TRBD1. Germline CDR1 and CDR2: MDHEN and SYDVKM. The junction had 5 bases not matched to a gene; V was cut back by 5 bases and J by 1 base. The CDR3 loop spans 15 amino acids. The CDR3 region is CASSAGGASNQPQHF. As DNA, the CDR3 is TGTGCCAGCAGTGCAGGGGGGGCGAGCAATCAGCCCCAGCATTTT.

This chain uses TRBV4-3 with TRBJ1-4; unclear D gene. Trimming removed 0 bases from V and 4 bases from J, with 9 bases in between. CDR3 length equals 15 residues. Germline lookup yields CDR1 LGHNA and CDR2 YSLEER. Here the CDR3 DNA reads TGCGCCAGCAGCCAAGACCTAGGGCTTAATGAAAAACTGTTTTTT. As protein: CASSQDLGLNEKLFF.

This clone occurred once. The chain has TRBV5-4 and TRBJ2-1; D is undetermined. Per the germline V gene, CDR1 is SGHNT and CDR2 is YYREEE (reference sequence). The CDR3 length is 12 residues. The V and J ends lost 2 bases and 6 bases respectively, with 6 bases between them. As DNA, the CDR3 is TGTGCCAGCAGCTTCCTCGGCAATGAGCAGTTCTTC. Amino acids: CASSFLGNEQFF.

This clone occurred a few times. The chain combines TRBV29-1 with TRBJ1-2; weak D call: TRBD1 (5 bases). V lost 8 bases to trimming and J lost 4 bases, with 14 bases between them. Germline assignment: CDR1 SQVTM and CDR2 ANQGSEA. The CDR3 contains 12 residues. The CDR3 is CSSGGGIYGYTF. The CDR3 region has the DNA TGCAGCTCTGGGGGAGGTATCTATGGCTACACCTTC.